The 3 T cell receptor beta chains below were found in one sample sequenced in a study of shared clonotypes between healthy human individuals. The table came from immunoSEQ multiplex PCR; TCRdb's copy has only in-frame clones and leaves some out. Here the sample spans approximately 2.5 million clones, around nine tenths being singletons. Sequenced sample: naive CD4+ T cells sorted from blood. Subset meaning: CD45RA+ positively selected. Receptors originate from a man between 18 and 29 years old in good health.

The genes are TRBV5-1 and TRBJ2-1, with 7 bases that match TRBD2. J gave up 8 bases and V 0 bases, and 5 bases lay outside the gene matches. The CDR3 runs to 14 residues. Germline-derived CDR1 and CDR2 are SGHRS and YFSETQ. DNA for the CDR3: TGCGCCAGCAGCTTGGGACTAGCTTTCGATGAGCAGTTCTTC. Amino acids: CASSLGLAFDEQFF.

The chain couples TRBV23-1 to TRBJ1-4; D is undetermined. TRBV23-1 is assigned to the ORF class and has an uncertain function. Trimming shortened V by 4 bases and J by 7 bases, and 13 bases separated the two germline ends. The CDR3 length is 14 residues. The DNA of the CDR3 is TGCGCCAGCAGTCTGTCGGGGAACGGTGAAAAACTGTTTTTT. As protein: CASSLSGNGEKLFF.

The CDR3 here is CASSQDRGPTNEKLFF. As DNA, the CDR3 is TGCGCCAGCAGCCAAGACAGGGGGCCTACTAATGAAAAACTGTTTTTT. The J gene is TRBJ1-4, the V gene TRBV4-1, with 8 nucleotides matching TRBD1. In germline, CDR1 is MGHRA, CDR2 YSYEKL. Germline trimming cut 0 bases from V and 2 bases from J; bases unmatched to any gene: 2. The CDR3 runs 16 residues.